This entry features one T cell receptor beta chain sequence. Sequencing was performed with immunoSEQ multiplex PCR; in TCRdb, only in-frame clones are kept and a portion is missing. Of 50,000 to 65,000 clones listed, 70% to 80% are singletons. The sort gate was single viable CD3+CD4+CD8-CD45RO+ cells for memory CD4+ T cells. CMV serostatus came from serum IgG against pp150, pp28, p38, p52. The sample comes from a study of memory CD4+ T cells and cytomegalovirus serostatus. Study at large: This sample comes from healthy Belgian adults, several CMV seropositive, approximately 25 seronegative.

V dropped 3 bases and J dropped 11 bases, with 14 bases sitting between them. This CDR3 region has 14 residues. Germline values: CDR1 SNHLY, CDR2 FYNNEI. The source of this sequence is an adult in good health and CMV-seronegative. Sequencing was carried out using memory CD4+ T cells from blood. The chain uses TRBV2 and TRBJ1-6, with D possibly TRBD1 on 5 matching bases. The CDR3 region has the DNA TGTGCCAGCAGTGAGCAGGGAGTGGGTCCACCCCTCCACTTT. Translated: CASSEQGVGPPLHF.